One and the same sample provided the 29 T cell receptor beta chains below, sequenced in a study of blood T cell repertoires in COVID-19. This table comes from immunoSEQ multiplex PCR, and its TCRdb copy is limited to in-frame clones, with some not included. The table includes around 57,000 clones, 82% detected once. Sequences were obtained from peripheral blood. Receptors originate from a woman aged 60-75 years with acute or convalescent COVID-19.

V gene TRBV7-2 combines with J gene TRBJ2-1, with 12 bases identical to TRBD2. The CDR3 has 14 residues. Germline lookup yields CDR1 SGHTA and CDR2 FQGNSA. The V and J ends lost 2 bases and 10 bases, in that order; junction bases with no gene match: 3. The CDR3 sequence is CASSLLAGGPEQFF. Here the CDR3 DNA reads TGTGCCAGCAGCTTACTAGCGGGGGGGCCGGAGCAGTTCTTC.

The chain uses TRBV10-3 and TRBJ2-2; D is uncertain. The CDR3 has 16 amino acids. Germline V CDR1 and CDR2: ENHRY, SYGVKD. V shed 5 bases and J shed 4 bases, with 17 bases lying between them. The CDR3 region is CAISPANPGGTGELFF. For the CDR3, the DNA is TGTGCCATCAGTCCCGCTAATCCTGGCGGCACCGGGGAGCTGTTTTTT.

The gene calls are TRBV5-1 and TRBJ1-1, with 8 bases lining up with TRBD1. The germline V gene encodes CDR1 SGHRS and CDR2 YFSETQ. The CDR3 is made up of 14 amino acids. J lost 4 bases, V lost 3 bases, and 5 bases had no gene match. The CDR3 region has the DNA TGCGCCAGCAGCTCAGGGGGCTTGGGCACTGAAGCTTTCTTT. It translates to CASSSGGLGTEAFF.

The chain couples TRBV4-3 to TRBJ1-4; 8 bases line up with TRBD1. CDR3 length equals 14 residues. Per germline, CDR1 LGHNA and CDR2 YSLEER. V lost 4 bases and J lost 3; bases outside the gene matches: 1. The CDR3 bases are TGCGCCAGCAGCCCGACAGGGGCTAATGAAAAACTGTTTTTT. This gives the protein CASSPTGANEKLFF.

CDR3 nucleotides: TGTGCCAGCAGCCGGGGGACTAGCGGGGAGGGTGAGCAGTTCTTC. Protein product: CASSRGTSGEGEQFF. The chain has TRBV11-1 and TRBJ2-1; TRBD2 matches at 13 bases. This CDR3 has 15 residues. Trimming cost V 5 bases and J 9 bases; bases outside gene matches: 7. Germline V gene lookup returns CDR1 SGHAT and CDR2 FQDESV (reference sequence). Drawing the rest from reference TRBV11-1 and TRBJ2-1, the complete variable domain is EAEVAQSPRYKITEKSQAVAFWCDPISGHATLYWYRQILGQGPELLVQFQDESVVDDSQLPKDRFSAERLKGVDSTLKIQPAELGDSAMYLCASSRGTSGEGEQFFGPGTRLTVL.

The chain recombines TRBV6-5 with TRBJ1-2; no reliable D call. Germline values: CDR1 MNHEY, CDR2 SVGAGI. This CDR3 has 12 residues. Deletions cut 6 bases from V and 8 bases from J, with 13 bases between. The CDR3, as DNA: TGTGCCAGCAGATGGAGCTTGAGGGGCTACACCTTC. Protein: CASRWSLRGYTF.

The chain joins TRBV7-9 to TRBJ2-7; 11 bases align to TRBD1. From germline, CDR1 is SEHNR and CDR2 FQNEAQ (reference sequence). This CDR3 region has 16 residues. J was trimmed by 6 bases and V by 5 bases; bases with no gene match: 12. CDR3 coding DNA: TGTGCCAGCAGCAAAGGACAGGGGGCGGCTCTAGCCGAGCAGTACTTC. It yields the protein CASSKGQGAALAEQYF.

This clone was detected only a few times. This rearrangement joins TRBV4-1 to TRBJ1-5; D not certain. The CDR3 contains 15 residues. Trimming removed 1 base at V and 5 bases at J, with 12 bases between. Germline lookup yields CDR1 MGHRA and CDR2 YSYEKL. The CDR3: CASSQGITADQPQHF. The DNA of the CDR3 is TGCGCCAGCAGCCAAGGAATCACTGCCGATCAGCCCCAGCATTTT.

The chain carries TRBV6-5 and TRBJ1-2, with a tentative D call TRBD1 (6 bases). V lost 0 bases and J 4 bases, leaving 12 bases between the germline ends. CDR3 size: 15 residues. CDR1 and CDR2 (germline): MNHEY, SVGAGI. CDR3 bases: TGTGCCAGCAGTTACTCCACAGGGATGCTCTATGGCTACACCTTC. Translation: CASSYSTGMLYGYTF.

This clone has only one observation. V is TRBV7-9 and J is TRBJ2-3; 7 bases are a match to TRBD1. There are 15 residues in the CDR3. V was pared by 0 bases and J by 4 bases, with 4 bases of the junction left unmatched. Germline V lookup: CDR1 SEHNR, CDR2 FQNEAQ (reference sequence). CDR3 sequence (DNA): TGTGCCAGCAGCTTAGCGACAGGGCTCGCAGATACGCAGTATTTT. Translation: CASSLATGLADTQYF.

This chain's CDR3 is CASSLVAGGLDTEAFF. The CDR3 DNA reads as TGTGCCAGCAGCCTGGTGGCAGGGGGATTGGACACTGAAGCTTTCTTT. V gene TRBV3-1 (or the pseudogene TRBV3-2) combines with J gene TRBJ1-1, with TRBD1 matching 7 bases. With 4 bases clipped from V and 3 bases from J, the junction kept 11 bases outside the gene matches. This CDR3 comprises 16 residues. Germline CDR1 reads LGHDT; CDR2 reads YNNKEL (reference sequence).

The chain has TRBV4-1 and TRBJ2-5; the D gene is possibly TRBD2 (6 bases). Germline CDR1 and CDR2: MGHRA and YSYEKL. The germline V and J ends were trimmed by 3 bases and 2 bases, with 16 bases remaining between them. This CDR3 region has 16 residues. The CDR3 DNA sequence: TGCGCCAGCAGCCAGGCGGGGCTAACTTTACAAGAGACCCAGTACTTC. It specifies CASSQAGLTLQETQYF.

This chain connects TRBV5-1 to TRBJ2-7; D is unclear. This CDR3 has 14 residues. Trimming took 0 bases from V and 0 from J, leaving 7 bases between them. From germline, CDR1 is SGHRS and CDR2 YFSETQ. The CDR3 region has the DNA TGCGCCAGCAGCTTGGCAAGCACCTCCTACGAGCAGTACTTC. The encoded protein is CASSLASTSYEQYF.

The rearrangement links TRBV9 to TRBJ1-6, with D maybe TRBD1 (5 bases). V shed 0 bases and J shed 8 bases, with 12 bases lying between them. This CDR3 has 15 residues. Germline V gene lookup returns CDR1 SGDLS and CDR2 YYNGEE. CDR3 sequence (DNA): TGTGCCAGCAGCGTAGCTGGTGGCAGGGATTCACCCCTCCACTTT. Residues: CASSVAGGRDSPLHF.

The chain has TRBV2 and TRBJ2-3; TRBD1 is a possible D gene (6 bases). This CDR3 is built from 15 residues. CDR1 and CDR2 from the germline V gene are SNHLY and FYNNEI. Between the trimmed V and J ends, which lost 2 bases and 0 bases, there was a span of 9 bases. The CDR3 DNA is TGTGCCAGCAGTGAAAGGACAGTGAGCACAGATACGCAGTATTTT. Encoded protein: CASSERTVSTDTQYF. Full variable domain (remainder filled in from reference TRBV2 and TRBJ2-3): EPEVTQTPSHQVTQMGQEVILRCVPISNHLYFYWYRQILGQKVEFLVSFYNNEISEKSEIFDDQFSVERPDGSNFTLKIRSTKLEDSAMYFCASSERTVSTDTQYFGPGTRLTVL.

The rearrangement links TRBV5-6 to TRBJ1-1; no reliable D call. Germline CDR1 SGHDT, CDR2 YYEEEE. V was clipped by 1 base and J by 2 bases, with 6 bases between them. This CDR3 is built from 13 residues. The CDR3: CASSLRGNTEAFF. The CDR3 DNA is TGTGCCAGCAGCTTGAGAGGAAACACTGAAGCTTTCTTT.

V gene TRBV5-6 combines with J gene TRBJ1-1, with D perhaps TRBD1 (5 bases). This CDR3 contains 15 residues. V was shortened by 3 bases and J by 4 bases, with 16 bases between the two germline ends. CDR1 and CDR2 from the germline V gene are SGHDT and YYEEEE. For the CDR3, the DNA is TGTGCCAGCAGCTCGAGGCTCCCCGGGGGCACTGAAGCTTTCTTT. Protein product: CASSSRLPGGTEAFF.

The chain joins TRBV9 to TRBJ1-3; D perhaps matches TRBD1 (6 bases). V lost 4 bases and J 0 bases, leaving 11 bases between the germline ends. The CDR3 totals 15 residues. CDR1 is SGDLS and CDR2 is YYNGEE in the germline V gene. CDR3 residues: CASSPRTDSGNTIYF. The DNA of the CDR3 is TGTGCCAGCAGCCCGAGGACAGACTCTGGAAACACCATATATTTT.

The chain uses TRBV6-5 and TRBJ1-1; possible D gene TRBD1, 6 bases. V lost 1 base to trimming and J lost 1 base, with 10 bases between them. This CDR3 is built from 15 residues. The V gene's germline CDR1 is MNHEY and CDR2 SVGAGI. The CDR3: CASSYLGQPNTEAFF. In DNA form, the CDR3 reads TGTGCCAGCAGTTACTTAGGACAGCCGAACACTGAAGCTTTCTTT.

Only one count was recorded for this clone. The rearrangement joins TRBV19 to TRBJ2-3; TRBD2 agrees at 7 bases. The length of the CDR3 is 17 residues. CDR1 and CDR2 (germline): LNHDA, SQIVND (reference sequence). Trimming took 3 bases from V and 1 from J; bases not matched to a gene: 10. The CDR3 region has the DNA TGTGCCAGTAGTATTCTTGTAGGCGCGGGGGGCACAGATACGCAGTATTTT. Translated: CASSILVGAGGTDTQYF.

This rearrangement joins TRBV5-4 to TRBJ2-7; a weak D match, TRBD1 (6 bases). This CDR3 comprises 14 residues. V was clipped by 0 bases and J by 0 bases, with 7 bases between them. Germline-derived CDR1 and CDR2 are SGHNT and YYREEE (reference sequence). The CDR3 region has the DNA TGTGCCAGCAGCTTGGGGGGGCCCTCCTACGAGCAGTACTTC. It yields the protein CASSLGGPSYEQYF.

The rearrangement links TRBV29-1 to TRBJ1-5; D is ambiguous. Per germline, CDR1 SQVTM and CDR2 ANQGSEA. Trimming shortened V by 7 bases and J by 4 bases, and 17 bases separated the two germline ends. This CDR3 spans 14 amino acids. CDR3 DNA sequence: TGCAGCGCTGGGAGGGTGTGGGAGAATCAGCCCCAGCATTTT. Protein sequence: CSAGRVWENQPQHF.

The chain employs TRBV2 and TRBJ1-1, with D possibly being TRBD1 (5 bases). The CDR3 has 13 residues. Germline values: CDR1 SNHLY, CDR2 FYNNEI. The V end lost 6 bases, the J end lost 4 bases, and 12 bases lay between the germline ends. The CDR3 bases are TGTGCCAGCAGCCTGGGGGGTAGCACTGAAGCTTTCTTT. This translates into CASSLGGSTEAFF.

The chain has TRBV7-6 and TRBJ2-2; D is perhaps TRBD2 (5 bases). The V and J ends lost 5 bases and 6 bases respectively, with 10 bases between them. Per germline, CDR1 SGHVS and CDR2 FNYEAQ. This CDR3 has 13 amino acids. CDR3 nucleotides: TGTGCCAGCAGCCTACAGAGGGCCGGGGAGCTGTTTTTT. It translates to CASSLQRAGELFF.

The CDR3 loop is CASSIMGQSYGYTF. The CDR3 nucleotides are TGTGCCAGTAGTATAATGGGACAGTCCTATGGCTACACCTTC. The rearrangement joins TRBV19 to TRBJ1-2, with 7 bases lining up with TRBD1. V lost 2 bases, J lost 4 bases, and 4 bases stayed unmatched. This CDR3 spans 14 amino acids. In germline, CDR1 is LNHDA, CDR2 SQIVND (reference sequence).

The chain couples TRBV10-3 to TRBJ2-2; 9 bases fit TRBD2. Germline assignment: CDR1 ENHRY and CDR2 SYGVKD. The CDR3 loop spans 18 amino acids. Trimming cost V 5 bases and J 0 bases; bases outside gene matches: 10. CDR3 sequence reads: CAISPTKAGGTNTGELFF. The CDR3 nucleotides are TGTGCCATCAGTCCAACTAAAGCGGGGGGAACGAACACCGGGGAGCTGTTTTTT.

The chain uses TRBV25-1 and TRBJ1-1; 7 bases are a match to TRBD1. The CDR3 consists of 13 residues. Per germline, CDR1 MGHDK and CDR2 SYGVNS. V was clipped by 6 bases and J by 5 bases; unmatched bases: 6. The CDR3 DNA sequence: TGTGCCAGCAGATGGCAGGGGGGAACTGAAGCTTTCTTT. Encoded protein: CASRWQGGTEAFF.

This chain connects TRBV10-3 to TRBJ2-1; 12 positions agree with TRBD2. V lost 10 bases and J lost 5; bases outside the gene matches: 6. This CDR3 contains 14 residues. Germline lookup yields CDR1 ENHRY and CDR2 SYGVKD. CDR3: CATGLAGIDNEQFF. CDR3 DNA: TGTGCCACAGGACTAGCGGGGATCGACAATGAGCAGTTCTTC.

The chain recombines TRBV6-6 with TRBJ1-4, with TRBD1 matching 7 bases. Germline V gene lookup returns CDR1 MNHNY and CDR2 SVGAGI (reference sequence). This CDR3 is built from 16 residues. Trimming cost V 2 bases and J 0 bases; bases outside gene matches: 3. CDR3 region: CASSYIRGATNEKLFF. CDR3 nucleotide sequence: TGTGCCAGCAGTTACATCAGGGGGGCAACTAATGAAAAACTGTTTTTT.